This paragraph covers one T cell receptor (beta chain) sequence. This clonotype was picked up many times. The target of this receptor is not known. Base qualities are not provided; no much larger clone lies one nucleotide away. The sample originates from a study of neurological immune-mediated disorders (dated by TCRdb to the late 2010s). About the study as a whole: Peripheral blood TCR-beta repertoires from HTLV-I-associated myelopathy (HAM/TSP) patients, multiple sclerosis patients and healthy controls were compared by UMI-based sequencing. Alongside PBMC samples, the set of 106 TCR-beta libraries contained longitudinal samples, technical triplicates, and paired CD4+ and CD8+ T-cell subsets that had been sorted. The cohort comprised some 71 subjects: about 14 HAM/TSP patients, around 34 multiple sclerosis patients and around 20 healthy controls.

cDNA was synthesized by template-switch 5'RACE using a primer with a 10-nucleotide random unique molecular identifier that tagged each TCR transcript. Every sequencing run yielded over 170 million TCR-beta sequences covering 15-18 subjects. The RNeasy kit was used for extraction of total RNA. The KAPA Real-time Library Amplification kit was used to amplify TCR-beta VDJ regions with primers for the TCR constant region and the 5'RACE anchor. Sample indexes and Illumina adaptors were added in a first PCR, after which library yield was increased in a second PCR. After purification with Ampure beads, the TCR product of roughly 650 bp was size-selected on a 2% E-gel SizeSelection system. Before pooling, library quality was assessed on a Bioanalyzer, concentration was determined with Qubit, and library quantification was performed with the Kapa Library Quantification kit. Paired-end 2 x 150 bp sequencing of the libraries was performed on an Illumina HiSeq 2500. To increase sequence diversity, roughly 24-31% phiX was spiked into each library pool. The original pipeline was this. Quality-filtered reads were processed with the UMI-based MiGEC pipeline, and over 90% of raw TCR sequences were removed by the MiGEC pipeline during error correction. VDJ genes were aligned to IMGT germline references, and clonotypes were defined by unique CDR3 amino acid sequence plus V-J genes. Clonal expansion, Shannon diversity, and CDR3 relatedness (CalcPairwiseDistances, ClusterSamples) were evaluated with VDJtools, and phylogenetic trees were built with CLCbio workbench. Expanded clones were defined as having at least 8 unique UMIs, based on coefficient-of-variation modelling across technical triplicates. TCRdb trimmed the raw reads at Q25, called clones with MiXCR and kept productive beta chains. Every distinct CDR3 protein forms one entry, paired with its most common genes and DNA. Clone size and V and J calls follow TCRdb, not the original study. This sample is represented by over 45,000 distinct CDR3 sequences; under 30% of them were singletons. The ten most abundant clones make up more than 20% of the sample.

Healthy controls were blood bank volunteers in Maryland, USA. For unsorted PBMC libraries, 2 million PBMCs were used after storage in RNAlater at -80 degrees C until RNA extraction. PBMCs were separated from peripheral blood using Ficoll-Hypaque density gradient centrifugation and then cryopreserved in liquid nitrogen. CDR1 and CDR2 were assigned from the germline V gene as SGDLS and YYNGEE. There are 14 amino acids in the CDR3, from cysteine to phenylalanine inclusive. Only the CDR3 DNA stays, 42 bases, in frame from base 1. The trim is 0 bases for V and 2 bases for J, with a gap of 7 bases between the germline ends. The study at large found these results: TCR clonal expansion was greatest in HAM/TSP patients and smallest in MS patients, who ranked below even healthy controls. Expanded clones from different subjects shared no identical CDR3 amino acid sequences, which suggests that TCR-beta repertoires were private in all groups.

Sequenced sample: PBMCs. The rearranged chain carries TRBV9 and TRBJ2-3, with no D gene named confidently. The receptor comes from a woman aged 70-85 years in good health. The CDR3 region: CASSVGLHTDTQYF. The DNA is as follows: TGTGCCAGCAGCGTAGGACTGCACACAGATACGCAGTATTTT.